This T cell receptor (beta chain) was retrieved from a study of tumor and adjacent non-tumor tissue in lung cancer. Study summary: The patients, roughly eleven men and several women, were about 31 to 76 with stage I to III disease.

Three rounds of nested PCR, following a modified ARM-PCR protocol, produced the TCRbeta library. TCRdb reanalysed the multiplex PCR reads using MiXCR and keeps one entry per CDR3 protein. The data hold 35,000 to 55,000 distinct CDR3 sequences, with roughly 62% observed a single time. This clonotype came up once. Its specificity is unknown. A much larger clone lies one base from this, so it may be a read error. The germline V gene has CDR1 SGHNT and CDR2 YENEEA. CDR3 length equals 14 residues. The template was RNA from unsorted bulk tissue. The normal lung tissue was taken more than 3 cm from the tumor edge. Regarding the study as a whole: Normal lung showed higher cumulative top 100 clone frequency than tumor.

The TCR originated in a woman between 35 and 50 years old with non-small cell lung cancer. The V call is TRBV11-3, the J call TRBJ2-1; D perhaps matches TRBD2 (6 bases). Sequencing was performed on distant non-tumor lung tissue. CDR3 residues: CASTGGFPYIEQFF. CDR3 bases: TGTGCCAGCACCGGGGGTTTTCCTTACATTGAGCAGTTCTTC.